This TCR beta chain was found in a study of Ad26.COV2.S vaccination and SARS-CoV-2 variants. Stated treatment: approximately 18 received Ad26.COV2.S at low or high dose, single or two shots; 5 received placebo; per-sample allocation not given. After the first vaccine or placebo injection, samples were drawn on day 63. V lost 1 base and J lost 6, with 4 bases in between. This CDR3 region has 11 residues. To note about this clone: This CDR3 is also generated by other DNA sequences in the sample.

Only in-frame clones appear in the TCRdb table, and some are missing; sequencing was by immunoSEQ multiplex PCR. The sample has about 350,000 clones, approximately 90% seen once. The origin of this receptor is a person aged 18-60 years who received the Ad26.COV2.S COVID-19 vaccine or a placebo. This specimen consisted of peripheral blood, obtained in a trial of Ad26.COV2.S vaccine versus placebo. The J gene is TRBJ2-7, the V gene TRBV12-3 or TRBV12-4; D not certain. The DNA of the CDR3 is TGTGCCAGCAGTTTAGGAGGCGAGCAGTACTTC. As protein: CASSLGGEQYF.